The 25 T cell receptor beta chains reported below all come from one sample, sequenced in a study of post-analysis software for immune sequencing data. Study-wide results and limits: The five TRBV segments detected at higher frequency in patients than in controls included TRBV5-6, TRBV5-1 and TRBV20-1.

Researchers reported that TCR beta cDNA libraries carried unique molecular identifiers. TCRdb analysed the PCR reads with MiXCR anew, one entry per CDR3 protein. The top ten clones hold approximately 10% of a sample with 600,000 to 700,000 distinct CDR3 sequences, roughly three fifths of them seen once. For these receptors, no antigen is known. The sequencing sample was made of blood. The origin of the receptors is a girl aged 2-15 years with multiple sclerosis.

The chain has TRBV5-1 and TRBJ2-4, with a weak D call TRBD1 (5 bases). CDR1 is SGHRS and CDR2 is YFSETQ in the germline V gene. The CDR3 loop spans 17 amino acids. Trimming removed 2 bases from V and 7 bases from J, with 22 bases in between. The CDR3 nucleotides read TGCGCCAGCAGCTTCCTTCGGCAGTCCTCTAAGGGGAACATTCAGTACTTC. Translating gives CASSFLRQSSKGNIQYF.

This clonotype came up a few times. V and J are TRBV20-1 and TRBJ2-5; D possibly matches TRBD1 or TRBD2 (5 bases each). With 6 bases removed from V and 4 bases from J, the gap between germline ends came to 15 bases. CDR1 and CDR2 (germline): DFQATT, SNEGSKA (reference sequence). The CDR3 extends over 13 amino acids. The CDR3 region has the DNA TGCAGTGCGCCAGAGGGGAGCGGAGAGACCCAGTACTTC. Amino acids: CSAPEGSGETQYF.

The CDR3 sequence: CASSETSGFSQFF. In DNA, the CDR3 is TGTGCCAGCAGTGAAACTAGCGGGTTTTCACAGTTCTTC. The genes are TRBV2 and TRBJ2-1, with 9 bases lining up with TRBD2. This CDR3 region has 13 residues. Germline values: CDR1 SNHLY, CDR2 FYNNEI. Unmatched junction bases numbered 6, after V lost 2 bases and J lost 13 bases.

This rearrangement joins TRBV12-3 or TRBV12-4 to TRBJ1-5, with 10 bases aligning to TRBD1. After removal of 5 bases from V and 1 base from J, the junction contained 5 bases not matched to a gene. This CDR3 region has 16 residues. CDR3 sequence (DNA): TGTGCCAGCAGTGGCCCGGGACAGGGGAGCAATCAGCCCCAGCATTTT. This gives the protein CASSGPGQGSNQPQHF.

The chain employs TRBV3-1 and TRBJ1-6; 8 bases line up with TRBD1. Losses at the gene ends were 3 bases for V and 14 bases for J; bases not matched to a gene: 18. CDR3 length equals 17 residues. Germline V gene sequence: CDR1 LGHDT, CDR2 YNNKEL (reference sequence). The CDR3 spells CASSQRSGDRGFEALHF. CDR3 DNA sequence: TGTGCCAGCAGCCAGCGCTCCGGAGACAGGGGCTTCGAGGCCCTCCACTTT. The variable domain in full, completed from reference TRBV3-1 and TRBJ1-6, reads DTAVSQTPKYLVTQMGNDKSIKCEQNLGHDTMYWYKQDSKKFLKIMFSYNNKELIINETVPNRFSPKSPDKAHLNLHINSLELGDSAVYFCASSQRSGDRGFEALHFGNGTRLTVT.

This chain connects TRBV12-3 or TRBV12-4 to TRBJ1-1; D may be TRBD1 (5 bases). Trimming shortened V by 5 bases and J by 2 bases, and 15 bases separated the two germline ends. The CDR3 extends over 15 amino acids. The CDR3 sequence: CASSPVPTGNTEAFF. Written as DNA, the CDR3 is TGTGCCAGCAGTCCGGTCCCCACAGGAAACACTGAAGCTTTCTTT.

The V and J genes are TRBV2 and TRBJ2-1; D gene unclear. The germline gives CDR1 SNHLY, CDR2 FYNNEI. Trimming stripped 5 bases from V and 0 bases from J, with 14 bases between. The CDR3 covers 16 residues. CDR3 region: CASSFMLQSSYNEQFF. The CDR3 nucleotides are TGTGCCAGCAGTTTTATGCTCCAGAGCTCCTACAATGAGCAGTTCTTC.

The V and J genes are TRBV12-3 or TRBV12-4 and TRBJ2-1, with D maybe TRBD1 (5 bases). The CDR3 has 14 residues. V was clipped by 1 base and J by 10 bases, with 14 bases between them. The CDR3 region has the DNA TGTGCCAGCAGTTTAGATTTCAGGGTGGAAGAGCAGTTCTTC. This sequence encodes CASSLDFRVEEQFF.

The CDR3 reads CASSLGGSLNYGYTF. The CDR3 DNA sequence: TGTGCCAGCAGTTTAGGGGGAAGCCTTAACTATGGCTACACCTTC. V gene TRBV12-3 or TRBV12-4 combines with J gene TRBJ1-2, with unresolved D. V lost 1 base, J lost 1 base, and 10 bases lay in between. The CDR3 is 15 amino acids.

The chain is built from TRBV5-1 and TRBJ1-2; 12 bases agree with TRBD1. This CDR3 region has 16 residues. After removal of 3 bases from V and 7 bases from J, the junction contained 10 bases not matched to a gene. In germline, CDR1 is SGHRS, CDR2 YFSETQ. In DNA, the CDR3 is TGCGCCAGCAGCTCAACCCCCGGGACAGGGGGCGGTGGCTACACCTTC. Protein: CASSSTPGTGGGGYTF.

The chain couples TRBV4-3 to TRBJ2-1; 16 nucleotides align to TRBD2. CDR1 is LGHNA, CDR2 YSLEER, per germline. The CDR3 runs to 15 residues. The J segment lost 12 bases and the V segment lost 5 bases, leaving 7 bases of the junction unmatched. The CDR3: CASSAPGLAGGPQFF. The DNA for the CDR3 is TGCGCCAGCAGCGCGCCGGGACTAGCGGGGGGGCCGCAGTTCTTC.

V gene TRBV20-1 combines with J gene TRBJ1-2; D not resolved. Germline V CDR1 and CDR2: DFQATT, SNEGSKA (reference sequence). This CDR3 is 13 amino acids long. V was shortened by 4 bases and J by 1 base, with 10 bases between the two germline ends. The CDR3 loop reads CSATLPDNYGYTF. The CDR3 DNA reads TGCAGTGCTACCCTGCCAGATAACTATGGCTACACCTTC.

The rearrangement joins TRBV20-1 to TRBJ1-2; D may be TRBD1 (5 bases). Deletions cut 0 bases from V and 8 bases from J, with 13 bases between. The length of the CDR3 is 13 residues. Germline CDR1 reads DFQATT; CDR2 reads SNEGSKA (reference sequence). In nucleotides, the CDR3 is TGCAGTGCTAGAGATGGGAGGGGTGGCGGCTACACCTTC. It encodes CSARDGRGGGYTF.

The J gene is TRBJ1-2, the V gene TRBV7-2; possible D gene TRBD1, 5 bases. The CDR3 is 16 residues long. V shed 2 bases and J shed 4 bases, with 17 bases lying between them. From germline, CDR1 is SGHTA and CDR2 FQGNSA. The CDR3 reads CASSLMGTPGGYGYTF. The CDR3 DNA reads TGTGCCAGCAGCTTAATGGGGACCCCCGGCGGCTATGGCTACACCTTC.

Of note for this clonotype: The junction shows a germline mismatch at one end, possibly a read error. The chain links TRBV10-3 to TRBJ2-1; TRBD1 is a possible D gene (6 bases). Per the germline V gene, CDR1 is ENHRY and CDR2 is SYGVKD. CDR3 length equals 14 residues. This CDR3 is CVIRTLTGSNEQFF. The CDR3 DNA sequence: TGTGTCATCAGGACCTTGACAGGTTCCAATGAGCAGTTCTTC.

This chain links TRBV5-1 with TRBJ2-1; the D gene is possibly TRBD1 (6 bases). This CDR3 is built from 16 residues. Germline V gives CDR1 SGHRS, CDR2 YFSETQ. The V gene lost 4 bases and the J gene lost 4 bases, with 18 bases spanning the gap. The CDR3 DNA reads TGCGCCAGCAGCCTGAGGGCCGGACAGAGGTACAATGAGCAGTTCTTC. The encoded protein is CASSLRAGQRYNEQFF.

The rearrangement joins TRBV29-1 to TRBJ2-1, with D tentatively TRBD2 (5 bases). Germline V lookup: CDR1 SQVTM, CDR2 ANQGSEA. CDR3 size: 11 residues. Trimming left V 4 bases short and J 7 bases short, with 8 bases between. The CDR3: CSVGGGNEQFF. In nucleotides, the CDR3 is TGCAGCGTTGGCGGAGGTAATGAGCAGTTCTTC.

A single count supports this clonotype. The chain combines TRBV5-1 with TRBJ2-7; 9 positions match TRBD2. Looked up from germline, CDR1 is SGHRS and CDR2 is YFSETQ. The ends lost 0 bases at V and 0 bases at J; junction bases unmatched: 10. The CDR3 contains 18 residues. CDR3 in DNA: TGCGCCAGCAGCTTGGAGGCTTCGGGACTAGCAAGCTCCTACGAGCAGTACTTC. It encodes CASSLEASGLASSYEQYF.

The genes are TRBV6-5 and TRBJ2-3, with D hard to call. Trimming left V 0 bases short and J 4 bases short, with 8 bases between. Germline CDR1 is MNHEY and CDR2 is SVGAGI. This CDR3 spans 14 amino acids. The DNA of the CDR3 is TGTGCCAGCAGTTACTCGAGGAGCGCAGATACGCAGTATTTT. This gives the protein CASSYSRSADTQYF.

This chain uses TRBV11-3 with TRBJ2-7; TRBD1 matches at 9 bases. Germline trimming cut 3 bases from V and 7 bases from J; bases unmatched to any gene: 16. CDR1 and CDR2 from the germline V gene are SGHNT and YENEEA. The CDR3 is 17 residues long. The CDR3 region has the DNA TGTGCCAGCAGCTTTGTCCTCTGGGGGACAGGGTCTCGAGAGCAGTACTTC. As protein: CASSFVLWGTGSREQYF.

The chain links TRBV7-8 to TRBJ2-3; D uncertain. The V gene lost 3 bases and the J gene lost 2 bases, with 6 bases spanning the gap. The CDR3 extends over 13 amino acids. Germline CDR1 is SGHVS and CDR2 is FQNEAQ. DNA for the CDR3: TGTGCCAGCAGCTTTAGCAACACAGATACGCAGTATTTT. Its protein is CASSFSNTDTQYF.

This chain joins TRBV28 and TRBJ2-1; 8 bases map to TRBD1. The CDR3 has 14 residues. J was trimmed by 3 bases and V by 8 bases; bases with no gene match: 6. The V gene's germline CDR1 is MDHEN and CDR2 SYDVKM. CDR3 residues: CASLDRGNYNEQFF. CDR3 DNA: TGTGCCAGCCTAGACAGGGGAAACTACAATGAGCAGTTCTTC. The whole variable domain, remainder taken from reference TRBV28 and TRBJ2-1, is DVKVTQSSRYLVKRTGEKVFLECVQDMDHENMFWYRQDPGLGLRLIYFSYDVKMKEKGDIPEGYSVSREKKERFSLILESASTNQTSMYLCASLDRGNYNEQFFGPGTRLTVL.

The chain carries TRBV7-9 and TRBJ2-5; 9 bases line up with TRBD1. The junction had 14 bases not matched to a gene; V was cut back by 5 bases and J by 4 bases. Germline lookup yields CDR1 SEHNR and CDR2 FQNEAQ (reference sequence). The CDR3 consists of 17 residues. CDR3 protein: CASSQPKGQGWTETQYF. The CDR3 DNA sequence: TGTGCCAGCAGCCAACCCAAGGGACAGGGTTGGACAGAGACCCAGTACTTC.

The CDR3 DNA reads as TGCAGTGCTAGATGGGGAGATACGCAGTATTTT. This sequence encodes CSARWGDTQYF. The chain couples TRBV20-1 to TRBJ2-3; D not certain. The length of the CDR3 is 11 residues. Germline loops: CDR1 DFQATT, CDR2 SNEGSKA (reference sequence). V was shortened by 2 bases and J by 5 bases, with 5 bases between the two germline ends.

The chain has TRBV29-1 and TRBJ2-7; no definite D call. This CDR3 is built from 11 residues. Germline-derived CDR1 and CDR2 are SQVTM and ANQGSEA. V lost 0 bases and J lost 7, with 7 bases in between. The CDR3 reads CSVEDTLEQYF. CDR3 in DNA: TGCAGCGTTGAAGACACCCTGGAGCAGTACTTC.